The source of this T cell receptor beta chain is a study of cytomegalovirus exposure and HLA in healthy donors. Study-level background: Caucasian-associated ancestry cluster membership applied to over 80% of 398 genotyped donors. Study results and limitations: Because they were indistinguishable, some V segments, including TRBV6-2 and TRBV6-3, were excluded. Three CMV-associated chains proved CMV antigen-specific in vitro.

Both 60 Vbeta primers and 13 Jbeta primers went into the PCR. Sequencing was performed with immunoSEQ multiplex PCR; in TCRdb, only in-frame clones are kept and a portion is missing. The sample has 110,000 or so clones, about 80% seen once. Worth noting for this clone: Antigen unknown.

The germline CDR1 and CDR2 sequences are MNHNY and SVGAGI (reference sequence). V lost 4 bases and J lost 4; bases outside the gene matches: 3. The CDR3 extends over 13 amino acids. Sample: PBMCs. The rearrangement joins TRBV6-6 to TRBJ1-2, with 7 bases that match TRBD1. The clonotype originates from a man younger than 40 in good health and CMV-seronegative. The CDR3 nucleotides read TGTGCCAGCAGTTGGACAGGACCCTATGGCTACACCTTC. Its protein is CASSWTGPYGYTF.